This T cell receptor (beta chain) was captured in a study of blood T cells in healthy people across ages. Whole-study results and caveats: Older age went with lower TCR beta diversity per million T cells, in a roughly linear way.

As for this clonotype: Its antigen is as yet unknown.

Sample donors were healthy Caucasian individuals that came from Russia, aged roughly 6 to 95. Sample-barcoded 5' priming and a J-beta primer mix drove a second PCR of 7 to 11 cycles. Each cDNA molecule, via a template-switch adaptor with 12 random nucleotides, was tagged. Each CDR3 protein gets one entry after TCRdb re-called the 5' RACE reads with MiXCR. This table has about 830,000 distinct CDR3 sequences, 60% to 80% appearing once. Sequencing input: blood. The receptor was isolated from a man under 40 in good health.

This chain's CDR3 is CAISESKALMHF. In DNA, the CDR3 is TGTGCCATCAGTGAGTCGAAGGCGCTCATGCATTTT. This chain links TRBV10-3 with TRBJ1-5, with D hard to call. Trimming removed 0 bases at V and 15 bases at J, with 12 bases between. The CDR3 loop spans 12 amino acids. Germline V CDR1 and CDR2: ENHRY, SYGVKD.